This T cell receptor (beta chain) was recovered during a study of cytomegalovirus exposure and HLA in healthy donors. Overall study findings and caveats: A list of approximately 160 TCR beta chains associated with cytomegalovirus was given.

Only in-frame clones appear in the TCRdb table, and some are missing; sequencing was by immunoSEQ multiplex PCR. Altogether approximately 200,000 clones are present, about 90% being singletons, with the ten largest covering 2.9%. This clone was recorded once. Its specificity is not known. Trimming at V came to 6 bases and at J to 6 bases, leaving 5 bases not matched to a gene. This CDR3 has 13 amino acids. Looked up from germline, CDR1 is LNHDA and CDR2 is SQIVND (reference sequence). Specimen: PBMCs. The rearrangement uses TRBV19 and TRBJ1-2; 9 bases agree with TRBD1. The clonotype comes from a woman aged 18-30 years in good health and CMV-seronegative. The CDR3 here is CASRRQGDNGYTF. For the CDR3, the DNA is TGTGCCAGTAGGAGACAGGGGGACAATGGCTACACCTTC.